This T cell receptor beta chain was observed in a study of T cell changes during pregnancy in multiple sclerosis. The germline gives CDR1 SGHTA, CDR2 FQGNSA. CDR3 size: 16 residues. Trimming took off 1 base at V and 8 bases at J, with 20 bases between the two ends. Measured with immunoSEQ multiplex PCR; TCRdb has only the in-frame clones, and not every one. The table has roughly 46,000 clones, roughly 84% seen once. The V and J genes are TRBV7-2 and TRBJ2-5, with D possibly matching TRBD1 (6 bases). The input for sequencing was CD4+ T cells from peripheral blood mononuclear cells, taken before pregnancy. This TCR derives from a female donor with multiple sclerosis, enrolled in a pregnancy study. CDR3 sequence reads: CASSLVGRTVSITQYF. The CDR3, as DNA: TGTGCCAGCAGCTTAGTAGGTCGGACAGTTTCTATTACCCAGTACTTC.